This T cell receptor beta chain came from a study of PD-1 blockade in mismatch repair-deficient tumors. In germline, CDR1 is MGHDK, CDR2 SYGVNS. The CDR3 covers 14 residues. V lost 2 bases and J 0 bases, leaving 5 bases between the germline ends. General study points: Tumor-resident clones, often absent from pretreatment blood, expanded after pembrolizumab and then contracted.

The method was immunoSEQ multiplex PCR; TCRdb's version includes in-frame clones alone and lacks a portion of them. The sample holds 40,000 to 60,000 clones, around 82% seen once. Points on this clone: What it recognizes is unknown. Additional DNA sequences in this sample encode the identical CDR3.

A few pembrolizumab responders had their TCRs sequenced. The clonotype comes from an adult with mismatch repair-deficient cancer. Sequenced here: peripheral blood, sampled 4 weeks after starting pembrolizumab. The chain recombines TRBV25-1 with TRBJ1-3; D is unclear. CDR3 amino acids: CASSEGSSGNTIYF. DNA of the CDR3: TGTGCCAGCAGTGAAGGGAGCTCTGGAAACACCATATATTTT.